What follows are 2 T cell receptor beta chains derived from one specimen sequenced in a study of T cell responses to AZD1222 COVID-19 vaccine. The assay was immunoSEQ multiplex PCR, and TCRdb's table has in-frame clones only and misses some. The profile shows 100,000 to 150,000 clones, 88% of them singletons. The sequences come from peripheral blood, collected on day 0 of AZD1222 vaccination. The receptors stem from an adult in good health.

V is TRBV7-9 and J is TRBJ1-1; 8 bases are a match to TRBD1. The germline V gene encodes CDR1 SEHNR and CDR2 FQNEAQ (reference sequence). V was pared by 4 bases and J by 5 bases, with 9 bases of the junction left unmatched. The length of the CDR3 is 15 residues. CDR3 loop: CASSWRTGLRTEAFF. CDR3 coding DNA: TGTGCCAGCAGCTGGAGGACAGGGTTGAGAACTGAAGCTTTCTTT.

The chain employs TRBV7-2 and TRBJ1-6; 9 nucleotides align to TRBD1. V dropped 3 bases and J dropped 14; count of bases not matched to a gene: 11. This CDR3 is built from 15 residues. Germline V gives CDR1 SGHTA, CDR2 FQGNSA. CDR3: CASSFTGQGSRALHF. DNA for the CDR3: TGTGCCAGCAGCTTTACGGGACAGGGCTCCAGGGCCCTCCACTTT.